The 21 T cell receptor beta chains below come from one sample, sequenced in a study of CD8+CD57+ T cells in acquired aplastic anemia listed by TCRdb under 2018. Sequencing instrument: Illumina HiSeq 2000. Profiling of TCR beta VDJ combinations and CDR3 sequences used genomic DNA as the template. TCRdb took the public reads, trimmed them with fastp at Q25, ran MiXCR for clone calling and kept in-frame beta chains. Each CDR3 protein appears once, grouped with its most common genes and DNA. Within this sample are a few hundred thousand distinct CDR3 sequences, with 55% to 60% of them counted one time only. Less than 9.5% of the sample goes to the ten largest clones. Sequenced: sorted CD4+, CD8+, or CD8+CD57+ T cells (not recorded which) from PBMCs. These receptors were taken from a human donor with severe aplastic anemia or a healthy control (not recorded which).

The V gene is TRBV6-1, the J gene TRBJ1-1, with TRBD1 identical over 9 bases. This CDR3 region has 14 residues. The V gene end was trimmed by 10 bases and the J gene end by 0 bases; junction bases not matched to a gene: 6. The V gene's germline CDR1 is MNHNS and CDR2 SASEGT. CDR3 coding DNA: TGTGCCACCGCCCGGACAGGGGTGAACACTGAAGCTTTCTTT. This codes for CATARTGVNTEAFF.

This clonotype was recorded at least ten times. This chain joins TRBV4-2 and TRBJ2-5; possible D gene TRBD1, 6 bases. The CDR3 is 14 amino acids. The germline gives CDR1 LGHNA, CDR2 YNFKEQ. V lost 1 base and J lost 3, with 9 bases in between. CDR3 nucleotides: TGTGCCAGCAGCCAAGTGGGACAAGAAGAGACCCAGTACTTC. This codes for CASSQVGQEETQYF.

The J gene is TRBJ1-1, the V gene TRBV10-3; D is uncertain. The CDR3 is 14 amino acids. V was clipped by 7 bases and J by 4 bases, with 16 bases between them. Germline CDR1 ENHRY, CDR2 SYGVKD. CDR3 sequence reads: CAITKDVSGTEAFF. The CDR3 DNA reads TGTGCCATCACCAAGGACGTTTCGGGCACTGAAGCTTTCTTT.

Comments on this clonotype: An end of the junction does not agree with germline; a read error may underlie this. The rearrangement uses TRBV5-5 and TRBJ1-1, with 9 bases identical to TRBD1. Germline assignment: CDR1 SGHKS and CDR2 YYEKEE (reference sequence). The CDR3 consists of 16 residues. The CDR3 nucleotides are TGCGCCAGCAGCAATTACCCGCGGGGGACAGGGTCTGAAGCTTTCTTT. It yields the protein CASSNYPRGTGSEAFF.

This clonotype was recorded at least ten times. V and J are TRBV2 and TRBJ2-3; 8 nucleotides agree with TRBD2. With 2 bases clipped from V and 2 bases from J, the junction kept 12 bases outside the gene matches. The CDR3 contains 18 residues. The germline V gene has CDR1 SNHLY and CDR2 FYNNEI. Written as DNA, the CDR3 is TGTGCCAGCAGTGAAAGGGGCGGTACTAGCGGCTACACAGATACGCAGTATTTT. Amino acid sequence: CASSERGGTSGYTDTQYF.

In this sample, this clonotype turned up many times. The chain recombines TRBV5-8 with TRBJ2-7; D is possibly TRBD1 or TRBD2 (5 bases each). CDR3 length: 14 amino acids. The V and J ends lost 3 bases and 7 bases respectively, with 17 bases between them. From germline, CDR1 is SGHTS and CDR2 YDEGEE. The CDR3 DNA reads as TGTGCCAGCAGCTCCTCTGGGACCCCGAGGGAGCAGTACTTC. It encodes CASSSSGTPREQYF.

The J gene is TRBJ1-1, the V gene TRBV20-1, with TRBD1 matching over 7 bases. Germline CDR1 reads DFQATT; CDR2 reads SNEGSKA (reference sequence). The ends lost 8 bases at V and 1 base at J; junction bases unmatched: 7. The CDR3 has 13 residues. CDR3 in amino acids: CSKMTGPNTEAFF. As DNA, the CDR3 is TGCAGTAAGATGACAGGGCCGAACACTGAAGCTTTCTTT.

This clonotype has more than one count but fewer than ten. The CDR3: CASTNEGADLHEQYF. In nucleotides, the CDR3 is TGTGCCAGCACCAATGAGGGGGCGGACCTCCACGAGCAGTACTTC. V usage is TRBV7-9 and J usage is TRBJ2-7, with 7 bases fitting TRBD1. Per germline, CDR1 SEHNR and CDR2 FQNEAQ (reference sequence). The CDR3 totals 15 residues. With 7 bases clipped from V and 5 bases from J, the junction kept 14 bases outside the gene matches.

CDR3 residues: CAISESSTEIIAYEQYF. The CDR3 DNA is TGTGCCATCAGTGAGTCGTCGACGGAAATAATAGCCTACGAGCAGTACTTC. J is TRBJ2-7 and V is TRBV10-3; no reliable D call. Trimming stripped 0 bases from V and 2 bases from J, with 17 bases between. Germline CDR1 is ENHRY and CDR2 is SYGVKD. The CDR3 is 17 residues long.

On this clonotype: One end of the junction does not line up with germline, which may come from a read error. This chain connects TRBV10-3 to TRBJ1-6; D possibly corresponds to TRBD1 (5 bases). The CDR3 is 16 residues long. From germline, CDR1 is ENHRY and CDR2 SYGVKD. As DNA, the CDR3 is TGTGTCATCAGTGAGTTCAAAACCCGGGGGAATTCACCCCTCCACTTT. Translated: CVISEFKTRGNSPLHF.

This clonotype was counted a few times. CDR3: CAIKGTPNTGELFF. The CDR3, as DNA: TGTGCCATCAAAGGGACACCGAACACCGGGGAGCTGTTTTTT. The chain couples TRBV10-3 to TRBJ2-2; D might be TRBD1 (6 bases). Germline assignment: CDR1 ENHRY and CDR2 SYGVKD. The CDR3 extends over 14 amino acids. With 7 bases removed from V and 0 bases from J, the gap between germline ends came to 9 bases.

V usage is TRBV2 and J usage is TRBJ2-2, with 15 bases matching TRBD2. The CDR3 totals 19 residues. Trimming cost V 6 bases and J 2 bases; bases outside gene matches: 10. Per the germline V gene, CDR1 is SNHLY and CDR2 is FYNNEI. The DNA of the CDR3 is TGTGCCAGCAGAGACCGGACTAGCGGGGGGGCCCGTAACACCGGGGAGCTGTTTTTT. Translating gives CASRDRTSGGARNTGELFF.

This clonotype was found many times. The chain employs TRBV7-9 and TRBJ2-7; D possibly corresponds to TRBD1 (8 bases). The CDR3 is 16 amino acids. Trimming stripped 0 bases from V and 7 bases from J, with 19 bases between. Germline V gives CDR1 SEHNR, CDR2 FQNEAQ (reference sequence). CDR3 nucleotides: TGTGCCAGCAGCTTAGCGGGAGGGACAGGTAATTCGGAGCAGTACTTC. Translated, it gives CASSLAGGTGNSEQYF.

This clonotype was observed a single time. The rearrangement uses TRBV15 and TRBJ1-1; possibly TRBD1 for D (6 bases). This CDR3 is built from 15 residues. Germline V gives CDR1 LNHNV, CDR2 YYDKDF (reference sequence). Deletions cut 1 base from V and 4 bases from J, with 13 bases between. The CDR3 sequence: CATSRGGGAATEAFF. In nucleotides, the CDR3 is TGTGCCACCAGCAGAGGGGGGGGGGCAGCCACTGAAGCTTTCTTT.

Remarks on this clonotype: This CDR3 is missing its conserved last phenylalanine or tryptophan, likely due to a read error. The chain carries TRBV6-1 and TRBJ1-5, with D hard to call. CDR1 and CDR2 from the germline V gene are MNHNS and SASEGT. The V end was cut by 7 bases, the J end by 11 bases, with 24 bases between. There are 15 residues in the CDR3. CDR3 protein: CASTLKPQGLGSQHL. CDR3 bases: TGTGCCAGCACCTTAAAACCGCAAGGGTTAGGGTCCCAGCATCTT.

In regard to this clonotype: Given a much more abundant clone one base away, this may be a read error. The CDR3 end shows no conserved phenylalanine or tryptophan, and so a read error is likely. V gene TRBV2 combines with J gene TRBJ2-3; 8 bases map to TRBD2. Unmatched junction bases numbered 12, after V lost 5 bases and J lost 5 bases. This CDR3 region has 16 residues. Per the germline V gene, CDR1 is SNHLY and CDR2 is FYNNEI. The CDR3 sequence: CASSSPGLELVDTQYL. CDR3 nucleotides: TGTGCCAGCAGTAGTCCGGGACTAGAGTTGGTAGATACGCAGTATCTT.

This clonotype was observed once. The chain employs TRBV12-3 or TRBV12-4 and TRBJ2-7; unclear D gene. CDR3 length equals 15 residues. Deletions cut 7 bases from V and 0 bases from J, with 16 bases between. The chain's CDR3 is CASTRTVGSSYEQYF. The CDR3 DNA reads as TGTGCCAGCACCCGGACGGTTGGCAGCTCCTACGAGCAGTACTTC.

The genes are TRBV10-3 and TRBJ1-5; 8 bases map to TRBD1. Germline CDR1 reads ENHRY; CDR2 reads SYGVKD. There are 15 residues in the CDR3. V lost 10 bases, J lost 3 bases, and 11 bases stayed unmatched. Here the CDR3 DNA reads TGTGCCACGGCCAAGTCAGGGGGCGACAATCAGCCCCAGCATTTT. As protein: CATAKSGGDNQPQHF.

This clonotype has at least ten counts. The rearrangement links TRBV6-2 or TRBV6-3 to TRBJ1-1; D is perhaps TRBD1 (5 bases). With 10 bases removed from V and 2 bases from J, the gap between germline ends came to 14 bases. Per germline, CDR1 MNHEY and CDR2 SVGEGT. The CDR3 spans 13 residues. CDR3 coding DNA: TGTGCCACTCAAAGGGACGTTAACACTGAAGCTTTCTTT. Amino acid sequence: CATQRDVNTEAFF.

The V call is TRBV7-8, the J call TRBJ1-1, with no clear D. This CDR3 comprises 13 residues. CDR1 and CDR2 from the germline V gene are SGHVS and FQNEAQ. Trimming cost V 1 base and J 10 bases, with 13 bases left between them. The CDR3 region has the DNA TGTGCCAGCAGCTTAGGGGAGAGAAAAAGAGCTTTCTTT. This encodes CASSLGERKRAFF.

V is TRBV12-3 or TRBV12-4 and J is TRBJ1-2, with D possibly TRBD1 on 5 matching bases. This CDR3 is built from 17 residues. The ends were cut back, 5 bases at V and 8 bases at J, with 27 bases in the middle. DNA of the CDR3: TGTGCCAGCAGTCCGCGATCGACAGTAAGGCTATCAAGGGGCTACACCTTC. This encodes CASSPRSTVRLSRGYTF.